This TCR beta chain was sequenced during a study of PD-1 blockade in classical Hodgkin lymphoma. The time point denotes: newly diagnosed, previously untreated cHL patient sample. PBMCs were thawed, and CD8+ T cells were then isolated from them by magnetic negative selection. Between the trimmed V and J ends, which lost 1 base and 8 bases, there was a span of 10 bases. Germline lookup yields CDR1 MGHRA and CDR2 YSYEKL. This CDR3 region has 13 residues. The data were produced by immunoSEQ multiplex PCR, yet TCRdb's version contains in-frame clones alone and is incomplete. The sample records approximately 9,300 clones, more than 75% being singletons. Study-level points and caveats: Newly diagnosed patients were said to have less baseline TCR diversity than healthy donors did.

A word on this clone: Its cognate antigen is unknown.

V is TRBV4-1 and J is TRBJ2-3; D call uncertain. The sequence came from a human donor with classical Hodgkin lymphoma. Sequenced: CD8+ T cells from blood. The CDR3 DNA reads as TGCGCCAGCAGCCAAGGGGCGGCAGGTACGCAGTATTTT. This codes for CASSQGAAGTQYF.